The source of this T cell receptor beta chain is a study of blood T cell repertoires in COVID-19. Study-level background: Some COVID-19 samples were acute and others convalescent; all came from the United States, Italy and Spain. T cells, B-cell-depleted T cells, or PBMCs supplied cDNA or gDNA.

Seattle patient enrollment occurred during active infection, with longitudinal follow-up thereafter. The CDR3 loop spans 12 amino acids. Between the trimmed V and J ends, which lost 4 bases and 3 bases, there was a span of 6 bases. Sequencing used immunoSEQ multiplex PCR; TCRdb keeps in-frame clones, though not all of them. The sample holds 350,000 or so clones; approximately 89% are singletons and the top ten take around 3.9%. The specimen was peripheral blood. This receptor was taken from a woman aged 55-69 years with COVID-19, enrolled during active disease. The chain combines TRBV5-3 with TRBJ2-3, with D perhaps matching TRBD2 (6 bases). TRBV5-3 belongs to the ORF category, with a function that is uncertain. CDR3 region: CARSRGTDTQYF. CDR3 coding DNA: TGTGCCAGAAGCCGGGGGACAGATACGCAGTATTTT.